This T cell receptor (beta chain) was captured by sequencing in a study of shared clonotypes between healthy human individuals. Study-wide points: Genetic and exposure-history diversity was limited by the small donor number. Naive subsets generally exceeded memory subsets in estimated richness.

Comment on this clone: The antigen is unknown.

All donors were Caucasian adults living in Nashville, Tennessee. TCRdb keeps only in-frame clones here, not all; method: immunoSEQ multiplex PCR. This sample has under 650,000 clones, with about 96% found just once. This CDR3 has 15 residues. CDR1 and CDR2 (germline): SEHNR, FQNEAQ (reference sequence). V was pared by 5 bases and J by 3 bases, with 5 bases of the junction left unmatched. V is TRBV7-9 and J is TRBJ2-7, with TRBD2 matching 12 bases. This clonotype originated in a woman aged 30 to 39 in good health. Sequencing used naive CD4+ T cells sorted from blood. Subset described: CD45RA+ positively selected. The CDR3 DNA is TGTGCCAGCAGCCGGCTAGCGGGAGGGCTCTACGAGCAGTACTTC. It is translated as CASSRLAGGLYEQYF.